The 5 T cell receptor beta chains below were found in one sample sequenced in a study of cytomegalovirus exposure and HLA in healthy donors. Profiling relied on immunoSEQ multiplex PCR, and the TCRdb table lists in-frame clones only, not all of them. The table lists roughly 100,000 clones, around 86% of them singletons. The specimen sequenced was PBMCs. Source of these receptors: a woman under 30 in good health and CMV-seropositive.

The V gene is TRBV29-1, the J gene TRBJ1-4, with 8 bases that match TRBD1. V dropped 3 bases and J dropped 6; count of bases not matched to a gene: 3. Germline V gives CDR1 SQVTM, CDR2 ANQGSEA. The CDR3 spans 13 residues. CDR3 bases: TGCAGCGTTGAGCAGGGGGCCGATGAAAAACTGTTTTTT. The encoded protein is CSVEQGADEKLFF.

The chain couples TRBV27 to TRBJ1-1; D unclear. The CDR3 spans 13 residues. The V gene lost 5 bases and the J gene lost 3 bases, with 10 bases spanning the gap. Germline V lookup: CDR1 MNHEY, CDR2 SMNVEV (reference sequence). The chain's CDR3 is CASSPTGYTEAFF. CDR3 in DNA: TGTGCCAGCAGTCCCACGGGGTACACTGAAGCTTTCTTT.

The chain carries TRBV4-2 and TRBJ1-5, with no clear D. CDR1 is LGHNA, CDR2 YNFKEQ, per germline. The CDR3 is made up of 13 amino acids. V lost 0 bases and J lost 12, with 12 bases in between. CDR3 nucleotide sequence: TGTGCCAGCAGCCAAGAACTAAGCGGAAACCAGCATTTT. It is translated as CASSQELSGNQHF.

The rearrangement joins TRBV14 to TRBJ2-2; possible D gene TRBD1, 5 bases. Trimming removed 0 bases from V and 7 bases from J, with 12 bases in between. Germline CDR1 and CDR2: SGHDN and FVKESK. This CDR3 region has 15 residues. CDR3 residues: CASSQDAGFIGELFF. The DNA for the CDR3 is TGTGCCAGCAGCCAAGATGCAGGGTTTATCGGGGAGCTGTTTTTT. The variable domain in full, completed from reference TRBV14 and TRBJ2-2, reads EAGVTQFPSHSVIEKGQTVTLRCDPISGHDNLYWYRRVMGKEIKFLLHFVKESKQDESGMPNNRFLAERTGGTYSTLKVQPAELEDSGVYFCASSQDAGFIGELFFGEGSRLTVL.

This clone was detected a few times. The V call is TRBV11-2, the J call TRBJ2-5; 12 bases map to TRBD2. Germline values: CDR1 SGHAT, CDR2 FQNNGV. This CDR3 spans 16 amino acids. Unmatched junction bases numbered 7, after V lost 5 bases and J lost 3 bases. CDR3 sequence reads: CASSPKWTSGEETQYF. The CDR3 DNA sequence: TGTGCCAGCAGCCCCAAATGGACTAGCGGGGAAGAGACCCAGTACTTC.